The rows below give T cell receptor beta chains drawn from one sample of a study of early T cells in non-severe SARS-CoV-2 infection. TCRdb redid the calling of the 5' RACE reads with MiXCR, one entry per CDR3 protein. The table includes 45,000 to 75,000 distinct CDR3 sequences, 5.6% detected once. The sample was whole blood. Every receptor here comes from an adult who was a healthcare worker with PCR-confirmed SARS-CoV-2 infection or an uninfected control (not recorded which). CDR3s include the opening cysteine and the closing phenylalanine or tryptophan. A D gene is named only where the DNA matches it firmly. Some rows mark clone size as missing; the rest say once, few, many or name a class of expanded clone.

clone_size: .
d_call: .
v_call: TRBV12-3/TRBV12-4
j_call: TRBJ1-1
cdr3_nt: TGTGCCAGCAGTTTAGCGGTGGCGACCGGTGAAGCTTTCTTT
cdr3_aa: CASSLAVATGEAFF

clone_size: .
d_call: TRBD1
v_call: TRBV29-1
j_call: TRBJ2-1
cdr3_nt: TGCAGCGTCGACCCGACAGGGGGCGAGTTCTTC
cdr3_aa: CSVDPTGGEFF

clone_size: .
d_call: .
v_call: TRBV19
j_call: TRBJ2-2
cdr3_nt: TGTGCCAGTAGTATAGGAAGAAGAGACACCGGGGAGCTGTTTTTT
cdr3_aa: CASSIGRRDTGELFF

clone_size: many
d_call: .
v_call: TRBV28
j_call: TRBJ2-4
cdr3_nt: TGTGCCAGCCGAGGCCCAGGGTCCAAAAACATTCAGTACTTC
cdr3_aa: CASRGPGSKNIQYF

clone_size: many
d_call: .
v_call: TRBV9
j_call: TRBJ2-2
cdr3_nt: TGTGCCAGCAGCGTAGGAGGGCGGCAAACCGGGGAGCTGTTTTTT
cdr3_aa: CASSVGGRQTGELFF

clone_size: many
d_call: .
v_call: TRBV7-2
j_call: TRBJ1-2
cdr3_nt: TGTGCCAGCAGCAATGATGGGACTTATGGCTACACCTTC
cdr3_aa: CASSNDGTYGYTF

clone_size: many
d_call: .
v_call: TRBV19
j_call: TRBJ1-2
cdr3_nt: TGTGCCAGTTTTCAATATGGCTACACCTTC
cdr3_aa: CASFQYGYTF

clone_size: .
d_call: .
v_call: TRBV7-9
j_call: TRBJ2-1
cdr3_nt: TGTGCCAGCAGCCCCACACGGGACCTGTTCTTC
cdr3_aa: CASSPTRDLFF

clone_size: few
d_call: .
v_call: TRBV7-2
j_call: TRBJ1-1
cdr3_nt: TGTGCCAGCAGCTTAGCTTTACGGAAGGACACTGAAGCTTTCTTT
cdr3_aa: CASSLALRKDTEAFF

clone_size: many
d_call: .
v_call: TRBV6-1
j_call: TRBJ1-5
cdr3_nt: TGTGCCAGCAGTAGGGCAGGGGTAAGCAATCAGCCCCAGCATTTT
cdr3_aa: CASSRAGVSNQPQHF

clone_size: many
d_call: TRBD2
v_call: TRBV7-2
j_call: TRBJ2-7
cdr3_nt: TGTGCCAGCAGCCTTATCCGCCAGGCGGGAGGGGAACAGTACTTC
cdr3_aa: CASSLIRQAGGEQYF

clone_size: many
d_call: TRBD1
v_call: TRBV5-1
j_call: TRBJ1-2
cdr3_nt: TGCGCCAGCAGCAGAGACAGGGTATATGGCTACACCTTC
cdr3_aa: CASSRDRVYGYTF

clone_size: many
d_call: .
v_call: TRBV28
j_call: TRBJ1-5
cdr3_nt: TGTGCCAGCAGTTTAAAGACCCAGCCCCAGCATTTT
cdr3_aa: CASSLKTQPQHF

clone_size: .
d_call: .
v_call: TRBV4-2
j_call: TRBJ2-3
cdr3_nt: TGTGCCAGCAGCCGAACCTCAGATTTGCCCACAGATACGCAGTATTTT
cdr3_aa: CASSRTSDLPTDTQYF

clone_size: .
d_call: .
v_call: TRBV5-1
j_call: TRBJ1-1
cdr3_nt: TGCGCCAGCAGCTTGTGGATGAACACTGAAGCTTTCTTT
cdr3_aa: CASSLWMNTEAFF

clone_size: many
d_call: .
v_call: TRBV30
j_call: TRBJ1-3
cdr3_nt: TGTGCCTGGACACCCCTCCACGTTAACTCTGGAAACACCATATATTTT
cdr3_aa: CAWTPLHVNSGNTIYF

clone_size: many
d_call: .
v_call: TRBV11-3
j_call: TRBJ2-2
cdr3_nt: TGTGCCAGCAGCTTAGTAGTGGCTGACACCGGGGAGCTGTTTTTT
cdr3_aa: CASSLVVADTGELFF

clone_size: many
d_call: TRBD1
v_call: TRBV7-2
j_call: TRBJ2-7
cdr3_nt: TGTGCCAGCAGCATACTGGGACAGGGGGCCTACGAGCAGTACTTC
cdr3_aa: CASSILGQGAYEQYF

clone_size: many
d_call: TRBD1
v_call: TRBV29-1
j_call: TRBJ2-7
cdr3_nt: TGCAGCGGAACAGGGGGCCAATACGAGCAGTACTTC
cdr3_aa: CSGTGGQYEQYF

clone_size: few
d_call: TRBD1
v_call: TRBV6-6
j_call: TRBJ2-1
cdr3_nt: TGTGCCAGCAGTCTCCGGGACAGCCACAATGAGCAGTTCTTC
cdr3_aa: CASSLRDSHNEQFF

clone_size: few
d_call: .
v_call: TRBV7-9
j_call: TRBJ1-3
cdr3_nt: TGTGCCAGCAGCTTAGGAGGGCCGCTCTCTGGAAACACCATATATTTT
cdr3_aa: CASSLGGPLSGNTIYF

clone_size: many
d_call: .
v_call: TRBV3-1
j_call: TRBJ1-1
cdr3_nt: TGTGCCAGCAGCTACGGGGGGGAAGGGACTGAAGCTTTCTTT
cdr3_aa: CASSYGGEGTEAFF

clone_size: few
d_call: .
v_call: TRBV10-2
j_call: TRBJ2-7
cdr3_nt: TGCGCCAGCAGTGGCCGAGGAATCCCTGCCGCCTACGAGCAGTACTTC
cdr3_aa: CASSGRGIPAAYEQYF

clone_size: few
d_call: .
v_call: TRBV20-1
j_call: TRBJ1-1
cdr3_nt: TGCAGTGCCCTAGGTCGGCGGGGGGACACTGAAGCTTTCTTT
cdr3_aa: CSALGRRGDTEAFF

clone_size: few
d_call: .
v_call: TRBV7-8
j_call: TRBJ1-3
cdr3_nt: TGTGCCAGCAGCTTAGGGTCCGGGACCCTTAACACCATATATTTT
cdr3_aa: CASSLGSGTLNTIYF

clone_size: many
d_call: TRBD1
v_call: TRBV6-7
j_call: TRBJ1-5
cdr3_nt: TGTGCCAGCAGTGCCTGGGACAGGGGTCAGCCCCAGCATTTT
cdr3_aa: CASSAWDRGQPQHF

clone_size: .
d_call: .
v_call: TRBV4-1
j_call: TRBJ1-4
cdr3_nt: TGCGCCAGCAGCCAAGATTATGAGGGGACTAATGAAAAACTGTTTTTT
cdr3_aa: CASSQDYEGTNEKLFF

clone_size: .
d_call: .
v_call: TRBV10-3
j_call: TRBJ2-7
cdr3_nt: TGTGCCATCAAAGGAACCTACGAGCAGTACTTC
cdr3_aa: CAIKGTYEQYF

clone_size: few
d_call: .
v_call: TRBV3-1
j_call: TRBJ1-1
cdr3_nt: TGTGCCAGCAGCCAAGGTATGATAGGGAGGACTGAAGCTTTCTTT
cdr3_aa: CASSQGMIGRTEAFF

clone_size: many
d_call: .
v_call: TRBV7-9
j_call: TRBJ1-2
cdr3_nt: TGTGCCAGCAGCTCGCTGGGGGGCCGTATGCTAGACTATGGCTACACCTTC
cdr3_aa: CASSSLGGRMLDYGYTF

clone_size: many
d_call: .
v_call: TRBV19
j_call: TRBJ1-5
cdr3_nt: TGTGCCAGTAGTATACCCAGGGACCAGATTCAGCCCCAGCATTTT
cdr3_aa: CASSIPRDQIQPQHF

clone_size: many
d_call: .
v_call: TRBV4-1
j_call: TRBJ1-4
cdr3_nt: TGCGCCAGCACCCTATTGGGGGCGAGTGAAAAACTGTTTTTT
cdr3_aa: CASTLLGASEKLFF

clone_size: many
d_call: TRBD2
v_call: TRBV12-3/TRBV12-4
j_call: TRBJ2-7
cdr3_nt: TGTGCCAGCAGTTTAAGGGCAGCGGGACTGGCCTACGAGCAGTACTTC
cdr3_aa: CASSLRAAGLAYEQYF

clone_size: .
d_call: .
v_call: TRBV4-2
j_call: TRBJ2-7
cdr3_nt: TGTGCCAGCAGCACGCAGACAGTCTCCTACGAGCAGTACTTC
cdr3_aa: CASSTQTVSYEQYF

clone_size: many
d_call: .
v_call: TRBV5-4
j_call: TRBJ1-1
cdr3_nt: TGTGCCAGCTTCAGGGAGGGATTGAACACTGAAGCTTTCTTT
cdr3_aa: CASFREGLNTEAFF

clone_size: few
d_call: .
v_call: TRBV23-1
j_call: TRBJ2-7
cdr3_nt: TGCGCCAGCAGTCAATCGAGGACATACCCTCGCGAGCAGTACTTC
cdr3_aa: CASSQSRTYPREQYF

clone_size: few
d_call: .
v_call: TRBV30
j_call: TRBJ2-2
cdr3_nt: TGTGCCTGGAGTGTACTATGGGCCGGGGAGCTGTTTTTT
cdr3_aa: CAWSVLWAGELFF

clone_size: .
d_call: TRBD2
v_call: TRBV5-4
j_call: TRBJ2-3
cdr3_nt: TGTGCCAGCAGCTCGGTCGCAGCGGGGGGGCGGGGCACAGATACGCAGTATTTT
cdr3_aa: CASSSVAAGGRGTDTQYF

clone_size: few
d_call: .
v_call: TRBV5-1
j_call: TRBJ2-7
cdr3_nt: TGCGCCAGCAGCGGATCCTACGAGCAGTACTTC
cdr3_aa: CASSGSYEQYF

clone_size: many
d_call: TRBD2
v_call: TRBV4-3
j_call: TRBJ2-7
cdr3_nt: TGCGCCAGCAGCCAATACAGCGGGGCCTACGAGCAGTACTTC
cdr3_aa: CASSQYSGAYEQYF

clone_size: many
d_call: TRBD2
v_call: TRBV18
j_call: TRBJ2-1
cdr3_nt: TGTGCCAGCTCACCACCGGAAGGTAGCGGGAGGGCCCGGGAGCAGTTCTTC
cdr3_aa: CASSPPEGSGRAREQFF

clone_size: .
d_call: .
v_call: TRBV30
j_call: TRBJ1-1
cdr3_nt: TGTGCCTGGAGTCGGGGGGGTTGGACTGAAGCTTTCTTT
cdr3_aa: CAWSRGGWTEAFF

clone_size: many
d_call: .
v_call: TRBV20-1
j_call: TRBJ1-2
cdr3_nt: TGCAGTGCCCGACCTGTGGGCTACACCTTC
cdr3_aa: CSARPVGYTF

clone_size: many
d_call: TRBD2
v_call: TRBV7-9
j_call: TRBJ2-2
cdr3_nt: TGTGCCAGCAGCTTGGACCCGGGACTAGCGGGACCAACGAACACCGGGGAGCTGTTTTTT
cdr3_aa: CASSLDPGLAGPTNTGELFF

clone_size: many
d_call: TRBD2
v_call: TRBV7-2
j_call: TRBJ2-5
cdr3_nt: TGTGCCAGCAGCTTAGCGGTTGGGGCGGGAGGGCTTCGAGAGACCCAGTACTTC
cdr3_aa: CASSLAVGAGGLRETQYF

clone_size: many
d_call: .
v_call: TRBV20-1
j_call: TRBJ2-1
cdr3_nt: TGCAGTGCTAGAACCGACGCCTACAATGAGCAGTTCTTC
cdr3_aa: CSARTDAYNEQFF

clone_size: .
d_call: .
v_call: TRBV12-5
j_call: TRBJ1-4
cdr3_nt: TGTGCTAGTGGTAGCGCGGGCTTCAATGAAAAACTGTTTTTT
cdr3_aa: CASGSAGFNEKLFF

clone_size: many
d_call: .
v_call: TRBV15
j_call: TRBJ1-1
cdr3_nt: TGTGCCACCAGCGGGGGGGTGAAGGGAGGGACTGAAGCTTTCTTT
cdr3_aa: CATSGGVKGGTEAFF

clone_size: .
d_call: .
v_call: TRBV30
j_call: TRBJ2-5
cdr3_nt: TGTGCCTGGAGTGTCGGGACAAACAAAGGGGAGACCCAGTACTTC
cdr3_aa: CAWSVGTNKGETQYF

clone_size: many
d_call: TRBD2
v_call: TRBV6-6
j_call: TRBJ2-3
cdr3_nt: TGTGCCAGCATCGACCGAATAGCGGGGGGGCCCTTTAGGCAGTATTTT
cdr3_aa: CASIDRIAGGPFRQYF

clone_size: many
d_call: .
v_call: TRBV12-3/TRBV12-4
j_call: TRBJ2-3
cdr3_nt: TGTGCCAGCAGGGGCCCTGAGGTAGATACGCAGTATTTT
cdr3_aa: CASRGPEVDTQYF

clone_size: few
d_call: .
v_call: TRBV20-1
j_call: TRBJ1-1
cdr3_nt: TGCAGTGCCCCGGATGAGGACACTGAAGCTTTCTTT
cdr3_aa: CSAPDEDTEAFF

clone_size: many
d_call: .
v_call: TRBV18
j_call: TRBJ2-7
cdr3_nt: TGTGCCAGCTCACCACTAATTAAGGCCCCAACCTACGAGCAGTACTTC
cdr3_aa: CASSPLIKAPTYEQYF

clone_size: few
d_call: .
v_call: TRBV18
j_call: TRBJ1-5
cdr3_nt: TGTGCCAGCTCACTAGACACCTATCAGCCCCAGCATTTT
cdr3_aa: CASSLDTYQPQHF